The rows below give T cell receptor beta chains drawn from one sample of a study of blood T cell repertoires in COVID-19. TCRdb's table, derived via immunoSEQ multiplex PCR, lists solely in-frame clones and lacks some. The data hold about 250,000 clones, with around 88% observed a single time. Sequences were obtained from peripheral blood. All receptors come from a woman aged 25 to 39 with COVID-19, enrolled during active disease. The CDR3 runs from the conserved cysteine through the conserved F or W. Fields, in order: J gene, clone size, V gene, CDR3 length, D gene, CDR3 protein, CDR3 DNA. A D gene is named only where the DNA matches it firmly. The size field is filled for only some rows; it gives once, few, many or a size class.

>TRBJ2-3|NA|TRBV11-3|17|TRBD2
CASSTRTSGGLTDTQYF
TGTGCCAGTTCAACACGGACTAGCGGGGGACTCACAGATACGCAGTATTTT
>TRBJ2-7|NA|TRBV28|14|NA
CASSPGLIPYEQYF
TGTGCCAGCAGTCCGGGACTGATACCCTACGAGCAGTACTTC
>TRBJ1-1|NA|TRBV7-2|14|NA
CASSLGGSGTEAFF
TGTGCCAGCAGCTTAGGTGGGAGTGGGACTGAAGCTTTCTTT
>TRBJ2-7|NA|TRBV15|15|NA
CATSRDAAMPYEQYF
TGTGCCACCAGCAGAGATGCGGCAATGCCCTACGAGCAGTACTTC
>TRBJ2-3|NA|TRBV6-8|17|NA
CASSRPFWAPRTDTQYF
TGTGCCAGCAGTCGCCCGTTCTGGGCTCCGCGCACAGATACGCAGTATTTT
>TRBJ2-1|NA|TRBV7-2|16|NA
CASSFNGVSSYNEQFF
TGTGCCAGCAGCTTCAACGGGGTAAGCTCCTACAATGAGCAGTTCTTC
>TRBJ1-1|many|TRBV4-1|14|TRBD1
CASSRAQGYTEAFF
TGCGCCAGCAGCCGAGCACAGGGGTACACTGAAGCTTTCTTT
>TRBJ1-2|NA|TRBV5-5|14|TRBD1
CASSTGVANYGYTF
TGTGCCAGCTCGACAGGGGTAGCTAACTATGGCTACACCTTC
>TRBJ2-5|NA|TRBV5-4|14|TRBD2
CASKLAGGQETQYF
TGTGCCAGCAAACTAGCGGGGGGCCAAGAGACCCAGTACTTC
>TRBJ2-4|NA|TRBV9|16|NA
CASSVDSNRAKNIQYF
TGTGCCAGCAGCGTAGACAGCAACCGGGCCAAAAACATTCAGTACTTC
>TRBJ2-5|NA|TRBV7-9|14|NA
CASSPTQGKETQYF
TGTGCCAGCAGCCCAACCCAGGGGAAAGAGACCCAGTACTTC
>TRBJ1-5|NA|TRBV6-1|16|NA
CASSEALQGFNQPQHF
TGTGCCAGCAGTGAAGCGTTACAGGGTTTCAATCAGCCCCAGCATTTT
>TRBJ2-2|NA|TRBV30|15|TRBD1
CAWGRDRGRAGELFF
TGTGCCTGGGGACGAGACAGGGGGAGGGCCGGGGAGCTGTTTTTT
>TRBJ2-1|NA|TRBV10-1|15|TRBD2
CASSESGGGPREQFF
TGCGCCAGCAGTGAAAGCGGGGGGGGCCCCAGGGAGCAGTTCTTC
>TRBJ1-3|NA|TRBV19|14|NA
CASSTLREGNTIYF
TGTGCCAGCTCGACATTGAGGGAGGGAAACACCATATATTTT
>TRBJ2-3|NA|TRBV10-3|13|NA
CAINQGITDTQYF
TGTGCCATCAATCAGGGTATCACAGATACGCAGTATTTT
>TRBJ2-3|NA|TRBV9|15|NA
CASSVGGLRTDTQYF
TGTGCCAGCAGCGTAGGCGGACTGCGCACAGATACGCAGTATTTT
>TRBJ1-1|NA|TRBV27|11|NA
CATHRGTEAFF
TGTGCCACGCACCGGGGCACTGAAGCTTTCTTT
>TRBJ2-1|NA|TRBV10-3|21|TRBD2
CAISPPKAASGGGPAHNEQFF
TGTGCCATCAGTCCTCCCAAGGCCGCTAGCGGGGGGGGACCCGCCCACAATGAGCAGTTCTTC
>TRBJ2-1|NA|TRBV11-2|17|NA
CASSFSPAVSSYNEQFF
TGTGCCAGCAGCTTCTCCCCGGCGGTAAGCTCCTACAATGAGCAGTTCTTC
>TRBJ1-4|NA|TRBV5-1|14|NA
CASSLGQDNEKLFF
TGCGCCAGCAGCTTGGGGCAGGATAATGAAAAACTGTTTTTT
>TRBJ1-6|NA|TRBV19|14|TRBD1
CASTPTGVRSPLHF
TGTGCCAGTACCCCGACAGGGGTTCGTTCACCCCTCCACTTT
>TRBJ2-1|NA|TRBV10-1|15|TRBD2
CASSPSSGGPNEQFF
TGCGCCAGCAGCCCTTCCAGCGGGGGCCCCAATGAGCAGTTCTTC
>TRBJ2-2|NA|TRBV2|17|TRBD1
CASSGWVDRANTGELFF
TGTGCCAGCAGTGGCTGGGTGGACAGGGCGAACACCGGGGAGCTGTTTTTT
>TRBJ1-4|NA|TRBV7-2|15|NA
CASSPTRSEHEKLFF
TGTGCCAGCAGCCCCACGAGGTCCGAGCATGAAAAACTGTTTTTT
>TRBJ1-4|NA|TRBV18|15|NA
CASSPPAGVDEKLFF
TGTGCCAGCTCACCACCGGCAGGGGTTGACGAAAAACTGTTTTTT
>TRBJ2-4|NA|TRBV11-3|13|TRBD1
CASSSGGANIQYF
TGTGCCAGCAGCTCAGGGGGCGCAAACATTCAGTACTTC
>TRBJ2-1|NA|TRBV6-5|15|TRBD2
CASSPTSGGADEQFF
TGTGCCAGCAGTCCGACTAGCGGGGGGGCGGATGAGCAGTTCTTC
>TRBJ1-1|NA|TRBV27|16|NA
CASSPKGRSEGTEAFF
TGTGCCAGCAGTCCAAAGGGCAGGAGTGAGGGCACTGAAGCTTTCTTT
>TRBJ1-4|NA|TRBV19|15|NA
CASQTGYATNEKLFF
TGTGCCAGCCAGACAGGATATGCAACTAATGAAAAACTGTTTTTT
>TRBJ2-7|NA|TRBV6-1|14|NA
CASSDTRGGYEQYF
TGTGCCAGCAGTGACACGCGAGGGGGCTACGAGCAGTACTTC
>TRBJ1-5|NA|TRBV6-2/TRBV6-3|16|NA
CASSLPPGGNNQPQHF
TGTGCCAGCAGTTTACCCCCCGGGGGGAACAATCAGCCCCAGCATTTT
>TRBJ2-2|NA|TRBV14|17|NA
CASSRPVTGLNTGELFF
TGTGCCAGCAGCCGACCCGTGACAGGACTCAACACCGGGGAGCTGTTTTTT
>TRBJ1-1|NA|TRBV18|15|NA
CASSPRTVMNTEAFF
TGTGCCAGCTCACCAAGGACAGTAATGAACACTGAAGCTTTCTTT
>TRBJ2-3|NA|TRBV19|14|TRBD1
CASSIRTGADTQYF
TGTGCCAGTAGTATCAGGACAGGGGCAGATACGCAGTATTTT
>TRBJ1-6|NA|TRBV18|16|NA
CASSRTTDPSDSPLHF
TGTGCCAGCTCACGAACGACAGACCCATCTGATTCACCCCTCCACTTT
>TRBJ2-1|once|TRBV11-3|15|TRBD2
CASSWREGHYNEQFF
TGTGCCAGCAGTTGGCGGGAGGGCCATTACAATGAGCAGTTCTTC
>TRBJ1-3|NA|TRBV13|14|NA
CASSPQGSGNTIYF
TGTGCCAGCAGCCCCCAGGGGTCTGGAAACACCATATATTTT
>TRBJ1-1|few|TRBV3-1/TRBV3-2|14|NA
CASSRPGGNTEAFF
TGTGCCAGCAGCCGGCCTGGAGGGAACACTGAAGCTTTCTTT
>TRBJ2-1|NA|TRBV7-9|16|TRBD2
CASRVDSGRAYNEQFF
TGTGCCAGCAGGGTCGATAGCGGGAGGGCCTACAATGAGCAGTTCTTC
>TRBJ1-2|NA|TRBV6-5|11|NA
CASSWRGGYTF
TGTGCCAGCAGCTGGAGGGGCGGCTACACCTTC
>TRBJ1-5|NA|TRBV10-3|15|TRBD1
CAISGGTEPNQPQHF
TGTGCCATCAGTGGGGGGACAGAGCCCAATCAGCCCCAGCATTTT
>TRBJ2-1|NA|TRBV30|14|NA
CAWSVGEGYNEQFF
TGTGCCTGGAGTGTAGGGGAAGGGTACAATGAGCAGTTCTTC
>TRBJ2-1|once|TRBV20-1|11|NA
CSATGYNEQFF
TGCAGTGCTACAGGCTACAATGAGCAGTTCTTC
>TRBJ2-7|NA|TRBV6-6|17|NA
CASSLGLAGRYVLEQYF
TGTGCCAGCAGTCTCGGCCTGGCAGGGAGGTACGTTTTGGAGCAGTACTTC
>TRBJ2-3|NA|TRBV2|13|NA
CASRRASTDTQYF
TGTGCCAGCAGGAGGGCGAGCACAGATACGCAGTATTTT
>TRBJ2-3|NA|TRBV29-1|15|TRBD1
CSVLRQGATTDTQYF
TGCAGCGTCCTCCGACAGGGGGCGACGACAGATACGCAGTATTTT
>TRBJ1-2|NA|TRBV7-2|14|TRBD1
CASTYDREGNGYTF
TGTGCCAGCACCTACGACAGGGAAGGAAATGGCTACACCTTC
>TRBJ2-3|NA|TRBV6-5|15|TRBD2
CASSYRTSGGDTQYF
TGTGCCAGCAGTTACAGGACTAGCGGGGGAGATACGCAGTATTTT
>TRBJ1-1|NA|TRBV27|13|NA
CASSLSRTVQAFF
TGTGCCAGCAGTTTATCCAGGACAGTTCAAGCTTTCTTT
>TRBJ2-7|NA|TRBV2|14|NA
CASGGELGAYEQYF
TGTGCCAGCGGAGGGGAGTTAGGGGCCTACGAGCAGTACTTC